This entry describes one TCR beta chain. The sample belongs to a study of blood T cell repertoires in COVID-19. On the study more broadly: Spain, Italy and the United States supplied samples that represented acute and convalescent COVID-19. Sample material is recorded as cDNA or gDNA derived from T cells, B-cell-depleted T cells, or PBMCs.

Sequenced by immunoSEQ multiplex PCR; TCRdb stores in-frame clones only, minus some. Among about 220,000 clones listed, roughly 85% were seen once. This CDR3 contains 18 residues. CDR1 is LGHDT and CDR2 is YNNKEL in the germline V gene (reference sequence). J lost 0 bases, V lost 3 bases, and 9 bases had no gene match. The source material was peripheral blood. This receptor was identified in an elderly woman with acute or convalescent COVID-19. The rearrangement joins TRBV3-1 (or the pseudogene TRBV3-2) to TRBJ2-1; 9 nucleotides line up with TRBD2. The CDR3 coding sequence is TGTGCCAGCAGCCACAGGGGACTAGCCCAGAGCTCCTACAATGAGCAGTTCTTC. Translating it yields CASSHRGLAQSSYNEQFF.